The 8 T cell receptor beta chains listed next were all sequenced from one sample in a study of shared clonotypes between healthy human individuals. TCRdb keeps only in-frame clones here, not all; method: immunoSEQ multiplex PCR. The sample includes over a million clones, 75% to 80% of them seen just once. The material sequenced was memory CD4+ T cells from PBMCs. Stated subset: CD45RA-negative fraction. The origin of the receptors is a man in his late teens or twenties in good health. Some clones in this sample may be carry-over from other donors' samples.

The genes are TRBV7-2 and TRBJ1-3; possible D gene TRBD1, 5 bases. CDR1 and CDR2 from the germline V gene are SGHTA and FQGNSA. V lost 2 bases to trimming and J lost 2 bases, with 16 bases between them. This CDR3 spans 17 amino acids. The CDR3 DNA is TGTGCCAGCAGCTTATCCGATCCAGGGTTCGCTGGAAACACCATATATTTT. It yields the protein CASSLSDPGFAGNTIYF. The variable domain in full, completed from reference TRBV7-2 and TRBJ1-3, reads GAGVSQSPSNKVTEKGKDVELRCDPISGHTALYWYRQSLGQGLEFLIYFQGNSAPDKSGLPSDRFSAERTGGSVSTLTIQRTQQEDSAVYLCASSLSDPGFAGNTIYFGEGSWLTVV.

The rearrangement joins TRBV2 to TRBJ2-7, with D maybe TRBD2 (5 bases). This CDR3 comprises 14 residues. V was cut by 9 bases and J by 12 bases, with 27 bases left in between. Germline-derived CDR1 and CDR2 are SNHLY and FYNNEI. CDR3 region: CASVRERSVGLSYF. In DNA, the CDR3 is TGTGCCAGTGTCCGGGAACGATCTGTCGGTCTGTCGTACTTC. The whole variable domain, remainder taken from reference TRBV2 and TRBJ2-7, is EPEVTQTPSHQVTQMGQEVILRCVPISNHLYFYWYRQILGQKVEFLVSFYNNEISEKSEIFDDQFSVERPDGSNFTLKIRSTKLEDSAMYFCASVRERSVGLSYFGPGTRLTVT.

In regard to this clone: This sample includes further DNA sequences coding for the same CDR3. V is TRBV6-1 and J is TRBJ2-7, with D possibly TRBD1 on 5 matching bases. V was shortened by 2 bases and J by 2 bases, with 7 bases between the two germline ends. Looked up from germline, CDR1 is MNHNS and CDR2 is SASEGT. This CDR3 spans 13 amino acids. CDR3 protein: CASSERGPYEQYF. CDR3 nucleotide sequence: TGTGCCAGCAGTGAAAGGGGCCCCTACGAGCAGTACTTC.

The V call is TRBV5-4, the J call TRBJ2-2; TRBD1 agrees at 7 bases. Germline V gene lookup returns CDR1 SGHNT and CDR2 YYREEE (reference sequence). The CDR3 has 17 amino acids. V lost 4 bases to trimming and J lost 0 bases; unmatched junction nucleotides: 9. CDR3 amino acids: CASSHAPGTANTGELFF. The CDR3 DNA sequence: TGTGCCAGCAGCCACGCCCCCGGGACAGCGAACACCGGGGAGCTGTTTTTT.

As concerns this clone: This may stem from a read error, because a much larger clone lies one nucleotide away. The chain carries TRBV28 and TRBJ1-5; D remains unclear. V gave up 5 bases and J gave up 3 bases, with 5 bases separating them. The length of the CDR3 is 12 residues. Germline-derived CDR1 and CDR2 are MDHEN and SYDVKM. CDR3 bases: TGTGCCAGCAGTCCCACCAATCAGCCCCAGCATTTT. Translating it yields CASSPTNQPQHF.

The J gene is TRBJ2-2, the V gene TRBV6-5; 7 nucleotides match TRBD1. The CDR3 runs to 15 residues. With 5 bases clipped from V and 5 bases from J, the junction kept 8 bases outside the gene matches. The germline V gene encodes CDR1 MNHEY and CDR2 SVGAGI. CDR3 sequence: CASSRQGWETGELFF. In DNA, the CDR3 is TGTGCCAGCAGTCGACAGGGTTGGGAGACCGGGGAGCTGTTTTTT.

This sequence joins TRBV11-2 and TRBJ1-6; no clear D. This CDR3 has 13 amino acids. From germline, CDR1 is SGHAT and CDR2 FQNNGV. Trimming left V 6 bases short and J 6 bases short, with 9 bases between. This CDR3 reads CASSMTANSPLHF. The CDR3 DNA reads TGTGCCAGCAGTATGACTGCTAATTCACCCCTCCACTTT.

The chain links TRBV7-7 to TRBJ1-4, with D possibly TRBD1 on 5 matching bases. The CDR3 consists of 15 residues. CDR1 is SSHAT, CDR2 FNYEAQ, per germline (reference sequence). V was cut by 1 base and J by 3 bases, with 9 bases left in between. The CDR3 DNA follows: TGTGCCAGCAGCTTAGGGGGGACCCCTAATGAAAAACTGTTTTTT. Translated, it gives CASSLGGTPNEKLFF.